Listed here is a single T cell receptor (beta chain). This entry comes from a study of spatial heterogeneity in lung cancer. The overall study: Sequence detection consistently recorded a greater number of beta-chain than alpha-chain sequences.

A distinct unique molecular identifier was carried by each TCR cDNA molecule. TCRdb re-analysed the 5' RACE reads in MiXCR, keeping a single row per CDR3 protein. Here the sample spans about 85,000 distinct CDR3 sequences, under 25% being singletons. The sample's time point: sample taken at primary tumor resection. No cell sorting; template was whole RNA from tumor, lung tissue or PBMC. Untreated early-stage non-small cell lung cancer patients, roughly 72 in total, were the donors. This CDR3 has 12 amino acids. CDR1 is MNHNY and CDR2 is SVGAGI in the germline V gene (reference sequence). V dropped 7 bases and J dropped 3 bases, with 10 bases sitting between them.

The specimen comprised PBMCs, sampled at surgery. The TCR comes from a male donor with early-stage non-small cell lung cancer. The chain couples TRBV6-6 to TRBJ2-7, with D unresolved. CDR3 sequence: CASISGFYEQYF. In nucleotides, the CDR3 is TGTGCCAGCATCTCTGGGTTCTACGAGCAGTACTTC.